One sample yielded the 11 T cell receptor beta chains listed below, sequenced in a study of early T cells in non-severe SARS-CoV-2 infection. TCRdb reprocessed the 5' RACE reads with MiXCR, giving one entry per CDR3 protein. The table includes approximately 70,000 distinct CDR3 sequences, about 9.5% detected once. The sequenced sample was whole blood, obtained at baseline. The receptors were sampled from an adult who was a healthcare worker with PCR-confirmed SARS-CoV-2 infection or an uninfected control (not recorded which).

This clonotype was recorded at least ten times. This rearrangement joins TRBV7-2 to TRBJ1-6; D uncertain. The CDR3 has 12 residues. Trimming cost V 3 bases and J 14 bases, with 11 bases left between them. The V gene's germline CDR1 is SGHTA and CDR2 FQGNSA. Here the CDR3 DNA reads TGTGCCAGCAGCTTTCCCCAACTGGCCCTCCACTTT. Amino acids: CASSFPQLALHF.

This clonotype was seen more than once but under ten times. The CDR3, as DNA: TGCGCCAGCAGCCTTGGGATCCTCAACGAGCAGTACTTC. Its translation is CASSLGILNEQYF. V and J are TRBV5-1 and TRBJ2-7; the D is unclear. Germline CDR1 reads SGHRS; CDR2 reads YFSETQ. Between the trimmed V and J ends, which lost 4 bases and 5 bases, there was a span of 13 bases. This CDR3 region has 13 residues.

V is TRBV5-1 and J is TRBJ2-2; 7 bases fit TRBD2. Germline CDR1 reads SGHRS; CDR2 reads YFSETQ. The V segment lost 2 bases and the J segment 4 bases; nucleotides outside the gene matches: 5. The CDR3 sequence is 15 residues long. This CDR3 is CASSLDSGSTGELFF. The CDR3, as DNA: TGCGCCAGCAGCTTAGATAGCGGGTCCACCGGGGAGCTGTTTTTT.

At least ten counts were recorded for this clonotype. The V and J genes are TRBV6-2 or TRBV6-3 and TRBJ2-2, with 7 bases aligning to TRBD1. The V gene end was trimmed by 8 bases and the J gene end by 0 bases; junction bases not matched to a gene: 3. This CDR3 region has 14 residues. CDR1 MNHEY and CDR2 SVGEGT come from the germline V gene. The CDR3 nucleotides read TGTGCCAGCGGGCAGGGGGCGAACACCGGGGAGCTGTTTTTT. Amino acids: CASGQGANTGELFF.

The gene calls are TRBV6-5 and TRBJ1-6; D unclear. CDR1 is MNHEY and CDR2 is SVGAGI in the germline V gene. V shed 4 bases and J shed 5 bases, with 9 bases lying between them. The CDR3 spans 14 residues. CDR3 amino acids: CASSLGFHNSPLHF. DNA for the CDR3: TGTGCCAGCAGTTTAGGTTTTCATAATTCACCCCTCCACTTT.

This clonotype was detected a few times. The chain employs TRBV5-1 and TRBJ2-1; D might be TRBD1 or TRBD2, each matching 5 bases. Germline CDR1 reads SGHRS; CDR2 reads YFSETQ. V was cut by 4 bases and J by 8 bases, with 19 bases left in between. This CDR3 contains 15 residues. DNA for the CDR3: TGCGCCAGCAGCCCAGGGACCCTTTCTCATTATGAGCAGTTCTTC. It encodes CASSPGTLSHYEQFF.

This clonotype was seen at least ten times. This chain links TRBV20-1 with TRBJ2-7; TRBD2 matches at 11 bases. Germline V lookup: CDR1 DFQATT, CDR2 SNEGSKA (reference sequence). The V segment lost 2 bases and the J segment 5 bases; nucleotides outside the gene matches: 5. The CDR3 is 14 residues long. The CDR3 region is CSARLGLAVNEQYF. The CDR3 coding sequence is TGCAGTGCTAGACTGGGACTAGCGGTCAACGAGCAGTACTTC.

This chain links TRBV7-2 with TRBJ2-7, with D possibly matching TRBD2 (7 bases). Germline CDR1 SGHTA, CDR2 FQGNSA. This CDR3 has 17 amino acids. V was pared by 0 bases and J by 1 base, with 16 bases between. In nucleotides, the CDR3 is TGTGCCAGCAGCTTAGCGCCCGCTAGCGGACAGTCCTACGAGCAGTACTTC. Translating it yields CASSLAPASGQSYEQYF.

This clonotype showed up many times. CDR3 nucleotide sequence: TGTGCCAGCAGCCAAACAACAGGGGGGTGGGAGACCCAGTACTTC. Translated: CASSQTTGGWETQYF. The V and J genes are TRBV6-5 and TRBJ2-5, with 8 bases aligning to TRBD1. The length of the CDR3 is 15 residues. Losses at the gene ends were 6 bases for V and 5 bases for J; bases not matched to a gene: 11. The germline V gene has CDR1 MNHEY and CDR2 SVGAGI.

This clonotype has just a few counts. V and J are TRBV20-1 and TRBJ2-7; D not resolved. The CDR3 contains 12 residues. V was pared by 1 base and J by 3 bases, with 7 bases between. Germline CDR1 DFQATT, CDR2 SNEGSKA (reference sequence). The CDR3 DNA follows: TGCAGTGCTAGAGGAGATTTCTACGAGCAGTACTTC. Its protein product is CSARGDFYEQYF.

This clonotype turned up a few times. This CDR3 is CASSQDGVAGAREELFF. The CDR3 DNA reads TGCGCCAGCAGCCAAGATGGGGTAGCGGGGGCCCGAGAGGAGCTGTTTTTT. This chain links TRBV4-1 with TRBJ2-2, with 9 nucleotides matching TRBD2. Per germline, CDR1 MGHRA and CDR2 YSYEKL. The junction had 12 bases not matched to a gene; V was cut back by 0 bases and J by 10 bases. The CDR3 totals 17 residues.